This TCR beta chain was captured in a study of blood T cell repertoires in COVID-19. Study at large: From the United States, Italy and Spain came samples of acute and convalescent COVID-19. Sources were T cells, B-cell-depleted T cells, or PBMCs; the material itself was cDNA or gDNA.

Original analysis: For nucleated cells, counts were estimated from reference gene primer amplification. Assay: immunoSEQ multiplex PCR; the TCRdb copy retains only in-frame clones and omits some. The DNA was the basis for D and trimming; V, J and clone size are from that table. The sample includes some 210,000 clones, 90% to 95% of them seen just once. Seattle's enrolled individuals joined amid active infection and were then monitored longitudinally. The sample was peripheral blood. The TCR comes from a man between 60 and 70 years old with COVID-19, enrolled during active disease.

In DNA form, the CDR3 reads TGTGCCAGCAGCCTCAACCGACTAGCGGGACGAGAGACCCAGTACTTC. Protein product: CASSLNRLAGRETQYF. This rearrangement joins TRBV5-6 to TRBJ2-5; 11 positions match TRBD2. This CDR3 has 16 amino acids. Trimming removed 4 bases from V and 4 bases from J; junction bases left unmatched: 9. The germline V gene encodes CDR1 SGHDT and CDR2 YYEEEE.